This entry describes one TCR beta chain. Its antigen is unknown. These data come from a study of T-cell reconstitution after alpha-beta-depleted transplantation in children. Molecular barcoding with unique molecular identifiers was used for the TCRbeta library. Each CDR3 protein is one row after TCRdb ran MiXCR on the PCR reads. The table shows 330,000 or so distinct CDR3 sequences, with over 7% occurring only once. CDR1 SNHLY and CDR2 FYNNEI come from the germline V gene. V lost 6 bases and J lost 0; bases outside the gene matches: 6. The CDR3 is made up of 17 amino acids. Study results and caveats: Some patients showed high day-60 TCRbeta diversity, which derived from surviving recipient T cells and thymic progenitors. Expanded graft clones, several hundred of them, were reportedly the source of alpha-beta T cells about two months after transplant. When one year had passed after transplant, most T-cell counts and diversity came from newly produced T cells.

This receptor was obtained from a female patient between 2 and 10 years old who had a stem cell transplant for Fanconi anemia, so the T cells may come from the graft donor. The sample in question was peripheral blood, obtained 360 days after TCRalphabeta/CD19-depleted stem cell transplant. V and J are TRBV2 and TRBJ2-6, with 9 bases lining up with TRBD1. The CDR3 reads CASSGDRAPSGANVLTF. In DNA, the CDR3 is TGTGCCAGCAGCGGGGACAGGGCGCCCTCTGGGGCCAACGTCCTGACTTTC.